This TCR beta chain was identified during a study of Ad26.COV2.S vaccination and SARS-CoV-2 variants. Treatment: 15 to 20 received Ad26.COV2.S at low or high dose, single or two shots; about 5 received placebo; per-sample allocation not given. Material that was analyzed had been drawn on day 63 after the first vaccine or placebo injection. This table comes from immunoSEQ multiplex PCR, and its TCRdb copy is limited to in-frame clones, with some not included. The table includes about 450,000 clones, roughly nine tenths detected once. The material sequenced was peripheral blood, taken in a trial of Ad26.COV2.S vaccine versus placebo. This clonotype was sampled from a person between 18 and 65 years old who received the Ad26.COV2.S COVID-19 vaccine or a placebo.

The CDR3 is CASRQDVYGYTF. The CDR3 nucleotides are TGTGCCAGCAGGCAGGACGTCTATGGCTACACCTTC. This sequence joins TRBV2 and TRBJ1-2; D is ambiguous. Germline V gives CDR1 SNHLY, CDR2 FYNNEI. This CDR3 comprises 12 residues. Between the trimmed V and J ends, which lost 6 bases and 4 bases, there was a span of 9 bases.